This entry lists 30 T cell receptor beta chains sequenced from one sample in a study of T cells after yellow fever vaccination. TCRdb itself ran the 5' RACE reads through MiXCR, one entry per CDR3 protein. The table records under 300,000 distinct CDR3 sequences, around 6.7% of them present only once. Material: CD4+ T cells sorted from PBMCs, obtained on the day of the yellow fever booster vaccination. The receptors were sampled from a man aged 25 to 40 who received the YFV17D yellow fever vaccine.

This clonotype came up many times. The V gene is TRBV3-1, the J gene TRBJ1-2; D is ambiguous. The V gene's germline CDR1 is LGHDT and CDR2 YNNKEL (reference sequence). With 1 base removed from V and 4 bases from J, the gap between germline ends came to 13 bases. The CDR3 has 15 amino acids. The CDR3 region is CASSQGVVGGYGYTF. CDR3 sequence (DNA): TGTGCCAGCAGCCAAGGGGTTGTGGGAGGCTATGGCTACACCTTC.

J is TRBJ2-1 and V is TRBV20-1, with 7 bases fitting TRBD2. This CDR3 is 15 amino acids long. The V and J ends lost 4 bases and 1 base, in that order; junction bases with no gene match: 7. CDR1 and CDR2 from the germline V gene are DFQATT and SNEGSKA (reference sequence). The CDR3 protein is CSAIFLAESYNEQFF. CDR3 sequence (DNA): TGCAGTGCTATATTTCTAGCGGAGTCCTACAATGAGCAGTTCTTC.

This clonotype was seen a few times. This chain links TRBV20-1 with TRBJ2-1; TRBD1 or TRBD2 may be the D gene (5 bases each). Germline assignment: CDR1 DFQATT and CDR2 SNEGSKA (reference sequence). The CDR3 contains 14 residues. Trimming pared 6 bases from V and 1 base from J, leaving 13 bases between. The CDR3 sequence is CSARGELSYNEQFF. CDR3 bases: TGCAGTGCCCGAGGGGAGCTATCCTACAATGAGCAGTTCTTC.

This clonotype was seen a few times. The rearrangement links TRBV7-2 to TRBJ2-1; 7 bases are a match to TRBD2. The CDR3 contains 15 residues. V trimming: 6 bases; J trimming: 7 bases; junction bases outside the gene matches: 12. Germline V gene lookup returns CDR1 SGHTA and CDR2 FQGNSA. CDR3 in amino acids: CASRGAAGVRNEQFF. CDR3 DNA sequence: TGTGCCAGCAGGGGCGCGGCGGGGGTACGTAATGAGCAGTTCTTC. The full variable domain, its missing parts supplied by reference TRBV7-2 and TRBJ2-1, is GAGVSQSPSNKVTEKGKDVELRCDPISGHTALYWYRQSLGQGLEFLIYFQGNSAPDKSGLPSDRFSAERTGGSVSTLTIQRTQQEDSAVYLCASRGAAGVRNEQFFGPGTRLTVL.

This chain uses TRBV20-1 with TRBJ1-1; unclear D gene. Germline loops: CDR1 DFQATT, CDR2 SNEGSKA (reference sequence). Trimming left V 3 bases short and J 3 bases short, with 11 bases between. The CDR3 sequence is 13 residues long. The DNA of the CDR3 is TGCAGTGCTAGTGCCGGAACCCACACTGAAGCTTTCTTT. Its protein is CSASAGTHTEAFF.

This clonotype was observed at least ten times. This chain connects TRBV11-2 to TRBJ2-3, with 8 bases identical to TRBD2. V was clipped by 4 bases and J by 0 bases; unmatched bases: 9. Per the germline V gene, CDR1 is SGHAT and CDR2 is FQNNGV. The CDR3 extends over 17 amino acids. The CDR3 here is CASSSGLAVYSTDTQYF. The CDR3, as DNA: TGTGCCAGCAGCTCCGGACTAGCAGTATATAGCACAGATACGCAGTATTTT.

This clonotype was counted at least ten times. The CDR3 DNA follows: TGTGCCAGCAGTCGGGGGAGAGACATTCAGTACTTC. It translates to CASSRGRDIQYF. The rearrangement joins TRBV4-2 to TRBJ2-4; possible D gene TRBD2, 6 bases. The CDR3 extends over 12 amino acids. The germline CDR1 and CDR2 sequences are LGHNA and YNFKEQ. Trimming shortened V by 6 bases and J by 8 bases, and 11 bases separated the two germline ends.

This chain joins TRBV6-2 or TRBV6-3 and TRBJ1-2; 9 bases fit TRBD1. The CDR3 is made up of 13 amino acids. V lost 6 bases and J lost 1; bases outside the gene matches: 0. The germline V gene encodes CDR1 MNHEY and CDR2 SVGEGT. The CDR3 reads CASRGQGNYGYTF. The CDR3 region has the DNA TGTGCCAGCAGGGGACAGGGTAACTATGGCTACACCTTC.

Points on this clonotype: One junction end disagrees with the germline gene, perhaps due to a read error. The V and J genes are TRBV6-1 and TRBJ2-1; 9 bases align to TRBD1. This CDR3 has 15 residues. Germline V lookup: CDR1 MNHNS, CDR2 SASEGT. The chain's CDR3 is CASRRPGQGHNEQSF. CDR3 coding DNA: TGTGCCAGCAGACGACCGGGACAGGGTCACAATGAGCAGTCCTTC.

At least ten counts were recorded for this clonotype. The V and J genes are TRBV4-3 and TRBJ2-5; either TRBD1 or TRBD2 may supply D (6 bases each). The CDR3 is 16 amino acids. Trimming shortened V by 3 bases and J by 4 bases, and 18 bases separated the two germline ends. Germline CDR1 and CDR2: LGHNA and YSLEER. CDR3 coding DNA: TGCGCCAGCAGCCAGGGACAATCGGGGGCTGGAGAGACCCAGTACTTC. Its protein product is CASSQGQSGAGETQYF.

The J gene is TRBJ2-2, the V gene TRBV6-1; 7 bases align to TRBD1. Per germline, CDR1 MNHNS and CDR2 SASEGT. Trimming cost V 6 bases and J 0 bases; bases outside gene matches: 7. This CDR3 spans 16 amino acids. CDR3 amino acids: CASRALGGANTGELFF. CDR3 DNA: TGTGCCAGCAGAGCCCTAGGGGGCGCGAACACCGGGGAGCTGTTTTTT.

This clonotype was observed a handful of times. V and J are TRBV19 and TRBJ1-5; D is perhaps TRBD1 (5 bases). Per the germline V gene, CDR1 is LNHDA and CDR2 is SQIVND (reference sequence). The germline V and J ends were trimmed by 10 bases and 7 bases, with 20 bases remaining between them. This CDR3 is 14 amino acids long. CDR3 nucleotide sequence: TGTGCCACGTACAATCAGGGCAAAGGGCAGCCCCAGCATTTT. Protein product: CATYNQGKGQPQHF.

V gene TRBV20-1 combines with J gene TRBJ2-7; D tentatively fits TRBD1 or TRBD2 (5 bases each). The CDR3 covers 14 residues. V was pared by 2 bases and J by 5 bases, with 16 bases between. The germline CDR1 and CDR2 sequences are DFQATT and SNEGSKA (reference sequence). CDR3 coding DNA: TGCAGTGCTAGACCGGACTCGCAGGGCGACGAGCAGTACTTC. Translated: CSARPDSQGDEQYF.

V usage is TRBV20-1 and J usage is TRBJ1-2; 7 positions agree with TRBD1. This CDR3 is 14 amino acids long. V dropped 6 bases and J dropped 4; count of bases not matched to a gene: 11. Germline V gene data show CDR1 as DFQATT and CDR2 as SNEGSKA (reference sequence). The CDR3 nucleotides read TGCAGTGCCCAGGGGGGCGCGTTAATCTATGGCTACACCTTC. Translation gives CSAQGGALIYGYTF.

This clonotype has only a few counts. The chain carries TRBV20-1 and TRBJ2-7; possibly TRBD2 for D (5 bases). Trimming pared 6 bases from V and 0 bases from J, leaving 12 bases between. The V gene's germline CDR1 is DFQATT and CDR2 SNEGSKA (reference sequence). CDR3 size: 13 residues. CDR3 loop: CSARRSGSYEQYF. In nucleotides, the CDR3 is TGCAGTGCCCGGAGGAGCGGCTCCTACGAGCAGTACTTC.

This rearrangement joins TRBV20-1 to TRBJ2-1; possibly TRBD2 for D (6 bases). The CDR3 consists of 14 residues. Germline values: CDR1 DFQATT, CDR2 SNEGSKA (reference sequence). V dropped 6 bases and J dropped 3 bases, with 15 bases sitting between them. CDR3 residues: CSARGPYLYNEQFF. The CDR3 region has the DNA TGCAGTGCGCGGGGTCCTTACCTCTACAATGAGCAGTTCTTC.

The sample holds many counts of this clonotype. V and J are TRBV28 and TRBJ2-2; D unclear. Germline assignment: CDR1 MDHEN and CDR2 SYDVKM. Trimming cost V 6 bases and J 2 bases, with 7 bases left between them. The CDR3 is made up of 13 amino acids. The CDR3 reads CASSRLNTGELFF. As DNA, the CDR3 is TGTGCCAGCAGCCGGCTTAACACCGGGGAGCTGTTTTTT.

This clonotype was observed at least ten times. The chain carries TRBV6-2 or TRBV6-3 and TRBJ1-5; D is ambiguous. Germline CDR1 and CDR2: MNHEY and SVGEGT. With 7 bases removed from V and 4 bases from J, the gap between germline ends came to 17 bases. This CDR3 is 15 amino acids long. The CDR3 region has the DNA TGTGCCAGCACCAAGGGCGCTCTTGGGAATCAGCCCCAGCATTTT. It translates to CASTKGALGNQPQHF.

This clonotype was counted ten times or more. The V call is TRBV2, the J call TRBJ2-1; 10 nucleotides line up with TRBD2. This CDR3 is 12 amino acids long. Per the germline V gene, CDR1 is SNHLY and CDR2 is FYNNEI. The V and J ends lost 6 bases and 13 bases, in that order; junction bases with no gene match: 6. CDR3 in amino acids: CASRASGRRQFF. CDR3 DNA sequence: TGTGCCAGCAGGGCTAGCGGGAGAAGACAGTTCTTC.

This clonotype was detected many times. The rearrangement links TRBV20-1 to TRBJ2-7, with a weak D call TRBD1 (7 bases). CDR1 is DFQATT, CDR2 SNEGSKA, per germline (reference sequence). V was cut by 5 bases and J by 3 bases, with 17 bases left in between. This CDR3 is built from 14 residues. In DNA, the CDR3 is TGCAGTGCTCAGGGGGGCCTCAGGAACTACGAGCAGTACTTC. Its translation is CSAQGGLRNYEQYF.

This clonotype has a handful of counts. V and J are TRBV6-5 and TRBJ2-1; no definite D call. CDR3 length: 12 amino acids. Germline values: CDR1 MNHEY, CDR2 SVGAGI. V was cut by 6 bases and J by 5 bases, with 8 bases left in between. The CDR3 spells CASSHRDNEQFF. As DNA, the CDR3 is TGTGCCAGCAGCCACAGAGACAATGAGCAGTTCTTC.

This clonotype was counted a few times. The chain joins TRBV20-1 to TRBJ2-1; TRBD2 matches 15 bases. The CDR3 has 16 residues. Trimming took 5 bases from V and 4 from J; bases not matched to a gene: 6. Germline V CDR1 and CDR2: DFQATT, SNEGSKA (reference sequence). DNA for the CDR3: TGCAGTGCTCCCGGGACTAGCGGGAGGCGGTACAATGAGCAGTTCTTC. It is translated as CSAPGTSGRRYNEQFF.

This clonotype was seen a few times. This rearrangement joins TRBV7-2 to TRBJ2-3, with D uncertain. The CDR3 contains 15 residues. CDR1 SGHTA and CDR2 FQGNSA come from the germline V gene. Trimming left V 4 bases short and J 2 bases short, with 13 bases between. CDR3 DNA: TGTGCCAGCAGCTCCCAAGGGCTGCTCACAGATACGCAGTATTTT. Translated: CASSSQGLLTDTQYF.

The CDR3 DNA reads TGTGCCAGCAGTTTACGGCCAGGACAGGGTGACACCGGGGAGCTGTTTTTT. This gives the protein CASSLRPGQGDTGELFF. The chain joins TRBV27 to TRBJ2-2; TRBD1 aligns across 8 bases. The length of the CDR3 is 17 residues. The J segment lost 3 bases and the V segment lost 2 bases, leaving 8 bases of the junction unmatched. Germline values: CDR1 MNHEY, CDR2 SMNVEV (reference sequence).

This clonotype has a count of ten or more. The genes are TRBV24-1 and TRBJ2-1; 10 nucleotides match TRBD2. This CDR3 contains 16 residues. From germline, CDR1 is KGHDR and CDR2 SFDVKD. V was pared by 2 bases and J by 0 bases, with 0 bases of the junction left unmatched. The CDR3 DNA sequence: TGTGCCACCAGTGATTCTAGCGGGAGCTCCTACAATGAGCAGTTCTTC. Protein: CATSDSSGSSYNEQFF.

Remarks on this clonotype: A junction boundary mismatches the germline segment, possibly from a read error. This sequence joins TRBV20-1 and TRBJ2-2; D could derive from TRBD1 or TRBD2 (6 bases each). CDR1 and CDR2 from the germline V gene are DFQATT and SNEGSKA (reference sequence). This CDR3 comprises 17 residues. CDR3 nucleotide sequence: TGCTGTGCTAGAGGGCTCCCACGAAGGGGGGACACCGGGGAGCTGTTTTTT. Translating it yields CCARGLPRRGDTGELFF.

A few counts support this clonotype. The V call is TRBV11-1, the J call TRBJ2-1; 7 bases align to TRBD1. CDR3 length: 18 residues. V shed 7 bases and J 5 bases; nucleotides not matched to a gene: 20. Germline V gene lookup returns CDR1 SGHAT and CDR2 FQDESV (reference sequence). CDR3 protein: CASTRDRARSSGHNEQFF. The CDR3 coding sequence is TGTGCCAGCACCAGGGACAGAGCCCGCAGTTCAGGACACAATGAGCAGTTCTTC.

This clonotype was observed a few times. This chain joins TRBV3-1 and TRBJ2-3; D is ambiguous. Germline V lookup: CDR1 LGHDT, CDR2 YNNKEL (reference sequence). CDR3 size: 10 residues. Between the trimmed V and J ends, which lost 1 base and 15 bases, there was a span of 8 bases. The CDR3: CASSQGLLYF. Here the CDR3 DNA reads TGTGCCAGCAGCCAAGGTCTTCTTTATTTT.

This clonotype came up a few times. This chain uses TRBV6-1 with TRBJ2-5; D unclear. The CDR3 extends over 13 amino acids. Germline V gene sequence: CDR1 MNHNS, CDR2 SASEGT. Trimming removed 6 bases from V and 1 base from J, with 9 bases in between. CDR3 coding DNA: TGTGCCAGCAGCCCCGGATTCCAAGAGACCCAGTACTTC. This codes for CASSPGFQETQYF.

The table lists this clonotype with many counts. The chain is built from TRBV20-1 and TRBJ2-1, with 8 nucleotides matching TRBD2. V was pared by 6 bases and J by 5 bases, with 6 bases of the junction left unmatched. The CDR3 covers 13 residues. CDR1 is DFQATT and CDR2 is SNEGSKA in the germline V gene (reference sequence). CDR3: CSARLAGHNEQFF. The DNA of the CDR3 is TGCAGTGCCCGGCTAGCGGGCCACAATGAGCAGTTCTTC.